A selection of T cell receptor beta chains follows, all from one sample in a study of beta chain features in type 1 diabetes. Generated by immunoSEQ multiplex PCR, the TCRdb table keeps only in-frame clones and is missing some. The data contain more than 300,000 clones, roughly a tenth of them seen just once; the ten biggest clones take up 1%. The source material was central memory CD4+ T cells from blood. Receptors were obtained from a man aged 30 to 45 with type 1 diabetes. The CDR3 runs from the conserved cysteine through the conserved F or W. The D gene is left open where the match is weak. A clone size is listed for some rows: how often the clone was seen (once, few, many), or a class if it is expanded.

j_call,v_call,d_call,clone_size,cdr3_aa,cdr3_nt
TRBJ2-7,TRBV29-1,NA,few,CSVELPSSYEQYF,TGCAGCGTTGAATTGCCCAGCTCCTACGAGCAGTACTTC
TRBJ1-1,TRBV30,NA,few,CAARQAGRNTEAFF,TGTGCCGCACGCCAGGCTGGGAGGAACACTGAAGCTTTCTTT
TRBJ2-7,TRBV4-3,NA,few,CASSQAIGGSYEQYF,TGCGCCAGCAGCCAAGCAATAGGGGGCTCCTACGAGCAGTACTTC
TRBJ1-3,TRBV7-8,NA,NA,CASLRGSSGNTIYF,TGTGCCAGTTTACGCGGTTCCTCTGGAAACACCATATATTTT
TRBJ1-3,TRBV18,NA,NA,CASSPAGYSGNTIYF,TGTGCCAGCTCACCAGCCGGATACTCTGGAAACACCATATATTTT
TRBJ1-1,TRBV4-3,NA,NA,CASSYILTGNTEAFF,TGCGCCAGCAGCTATATACTTACGGGGAACACTGAAGCTTTCTTT
TRBJ1-5,TRBV10-3,TRBD1,NA,CAISESGQVHSNQPQHF,TGTGCCATCAGTGAGTCTGGACAGGTCCATAGCAATCAGCCCCAGCATTTT
TRBJ2-3,TRBV11-2,TRBD2,NA,CASSHHSSGGTDTQYF,TGTGCCAGCAGCCACCATTCTAGCGGGGGCACAGATACGCAGTATTTT
TRBJ1-6,TRBV4-3,NA,NA,CASSQGGQSSYNSPLHF,TGCGCCAGCAGCCAAGGAGGACAGAGCTCCTATAATTCACCCCTCCACTTT
TRBJ1-4,TRBV30,TRBD1,NA,CAWSTGGCEKLFF,TGTGCCTGGAGTACAGGGGGCTGTGAAAAACTGTTTTTT
TRBJ1-1,TRBV29-1,NA,NA,CSVAGVTEAFF,TGCAGCGTTGCCGGAGTTACTGAAGCTTTCTTT
TRBJ2-3,TRBV5-1,NA,few,CASSGGPSTDTQYF,TGCGCCAGCAGCGGGGGCCCAAGCACAGATACGCAGTATTTT
TRBJ2-3,TRBV5-1,TRBD2,few,CASSLWASGGPTDTQYF,TGCGCCAGCAGCTTGTGGGCTAGCGGGGGGCCTACAGATACGCAGTATTTT
TRBJ1-3,TRBV4-3,NA,NA,CASSQDHGNTIYF,TGCGCCAGCAGCCAAGATCACGGAAACACCATATATTTT
TRBJ2-7,TRBV7-6,NA,few,CASRPVGGTEQYF,TGTGCCAGCAGGCCGGTGGGCGGGACCGAGCAGTACTTC
TRBJ2-4,TRBV7-9,NA,NA,CASSLKGELAKNIQYF,TGTGCCAGCAGCTTAAAGGGGGAACTAGCCAAAAACATTCAGTACTTC
TRBJ2-3,TRBV5-6,NA,NA,CASSFLQPPDTQYF,TGTGCCAGCAGCTTCTTACAGCCCCCTGATACGCAGTATTTT
TRBJ2-5,TRBV6-6,NA,NA,CASSIGGLQETQYF,TGTGCCAGCAGTATAGGGGGGCTCCAAGAGACCCAGTACTTC
TRBJ1-2,TRBV27,NA,few,CASSIAPGGTYGYTF,TGTGCCAGCAGTATTGCGCCCGGGGGCACGTATGGCTACACCTTC
TRBJ1-5,TRBV10-3,TRBD1,many,CAISAGGRDQPQHF,TGTGCCATCAGCGCAGGGGGCAGAGATCAGCCCCAGCATTTT
TRBJ2-7,TRBV6-5,TRBD1,few,CASRPPGTGTYEQYF,TGTGCCAGCAGGCCGCCCGGGACAGGGACCTACGAGCAGTACTTC
TRBJ1-4,TRBV30,NA,few,CAWSVPAGWEEKLFF,TGTGCCTGGAGTGTACCCGCAGGGTGGGAGGAAAAACTGTTTTTT
TRBJ2-1,TRBV7-4,NA,few,CASSLGGYYNEQFF,TGTGCCAGCAGCTTAGGAGGGTACTACAATGAGCAGTTCTTC
TRBJ2-1,TRBV4-3,TRBD2,NA,CASSQVVRGGHEQFF,TGCGCCAGCAGCCAAGTGGTACGGGGGGGCCATGAGCAGTTCTTC
TRBJ1-4,TRBV4-3,NA,NA,CASSRQGGVNEKLFF,TGCGCCAGCAGCCGGCAAGGTGGAGTGAACGAAAAACTGTTTTTT
TRBJ1-2,TRBV7-2,NA,NA,CASSLGSSLSRGYTF,TGTGCCAGCAGCTTAGGATCGAGCCTATCTCGCGGCTACACCTTC
TRBJ1-3,TRBV7-7,TRBD1,few,CASSATGASGNTIYF,TGTGCCAGCAGCGCCACAGGGGCTTCTGGAAACACCATATATTTT
TRBJ2-1,TRBV7-2,NA,NA,CASSLAGGVSYNEQFF,TGTGCCAGCAGCTTAGCAGGGGGGGTATCGTACAATGAGCAGTTCTTC
TRBJ2-1,TRBV10-3,NA,many,CAISATGYNEQFF,TGTGCCATCAGCGCCACGGGTTACAATGAGCAGTTCTTC
TRBJ2-2,TRBV5-1,TRBD2,few,CASSGLAGTGELFF,TGCGCCAGCAGCGGGCTAGCGGGGACCGGGGAGCTGTTTTTT
TRBJ2-1,TRBV19,TRBD1,few,CASSIKQGAHEQFF,TGTGCCAGTAGTATAAAACAGGGGGCACATGAGCAGTTCTTC
TRBJ1-2,TRBV4-3,TRBD1,few,CASSQDWGQGHGYTF,TGCGCCAGCAGCCAAGATTGGGGACAGGGGCATGGCTACACCTTC
TRBJ2-5,TRBV20-1,NA,NA,CSARSPQTQYF,TGCAGTGCTAGGTCCCCACAGACCCAGTACTTC
TRBJ2-5,TRBV12-2,NA,few,CASRRQNTGGRETQYF,TGTGCAAGTCGCCGCCAGAATACAGGGGGCCGGGAGACCCAGTACTTC
TRBJ2-7,TRBV10-2,TRBD2,few,CASGKTSGGFYEQYF,TGCGCCAGCGGAAAGACTAGCGGGGGGTTCTACGAGCAGTACTTC
TRBJ1-6,TRBV7-2,NA,NA,CASSLIDRSPLHF,TGTGCCAGCAGCTTAATCGATCGTTCACCCCTCCACTTT
TRBJ2-5,TRBV2,TRBD1,few,CASSGTGVGTETQYF,TGTGCCAGCAGCGGGACAGGGGTAGGCACAGAGACCCAGTACTTC
TRBJ1-3,TRBV30,NA,NA,CAWSPLAGNTIYF,TGTGCCTGGAGTCCCCTAGCTGGAAACACCATATATTTT
TRBJ2-7,TRBV28,TRBD1,NA,CASSSPGQRSSYEQYF,TGTGCCAGCAGTTCTCCGGGACAGCGGAGCTCCTACGAGCAGTACTTC
TRBJ1-2,TRBV6-1,NA,once,CASTDSYGYTF,TGTGCCAGCACCGACAGCTATGGCTACACCTTC
TRBJ2-7,TRBV7-9,NA,NA,CASSASPYEQYF,TGTGCCAGCAGCGCCAGCCCCTACGAGCAGTACTTC
TRBJ2-2,TRBV13,NA,NA,CASSVLAYGNTGELFF,TGTGCCAGCAGCGTGCTAGCGTATGGGAACACCGGGGAGCTGTTTTTT
TRBJ1-2,TRBV5-6,NA,few,CASSLGLYYGYTF,TGTGCCAGCAGTCTGGGCCTTTACTATGGCTACACCTTC
TRBJ2-1,TRBV9,TRBD2,few,CASSELAGADNEQFF,TGTGCCAGCAGTGAACTAGCGGGAGCAGACAATGAGCAGTTCTTC
TRBJ2-7,TRBV27,TRBD1,NA,CASSMVGQGFYEQYF,TGTGCCAGCAGCATGGTGGGACAGGGATTTTACGAGCAGTACTTC
TRBJ1-6,TRBV2,NA,NA,CARGGNSPLHF,TGTGCCCGGGGGGGGAATTCACCCCTCCACTTT
TRBJ2-1,TRBV30,TRBD1,few,CAWRPDRGGAYEQFF,TGTGCCTGGAGACCCGACAGGGGGGGTGCCTATGAGCAGTTCTTC
TRBJ1-2,TRBV6-6,TRBD1,NA,CASRLTGGFTNYGYTF,TGTGCCAGCAGGTTGACAGGGGGCTTTACTAACTATGGCTACACCTTC